These T cell receptor beta chains were read from a single sample in a study of T cells in localized non-small cell lung cancer. Sequencing was performed with immunoSEQ multiplex PCR; in TCRdb, only in-frame clones are kept and a portion is missing. The data hold under 7,000 clones, with around 40% observed a single time. Sequencing used lung tumor tissue, obtained before any cancer treatment. The receptors were gathered from a man between 35 and 75 years old with stage III lung adenocarcinoma. CDR3s include the opening cysteine and the closing phenylalanine or tryptophan. The D gene is left open where the match is weak. Size is stated for part of the rows, as once, few or many counts, or as a class when the clone is expanded.

TRBV2	TRBJ2-4	TRBD2	NA	15	TGTGCCAGCAGCGCCGGGGGGGGCGGACAAAACATTCAGTACTTC	CASSAGGGGQNIQYF
TRBV7-6	TRBJ2-2	NA	few	14	TGTGCCAGCAGCCAAGACAGTATCGGCGGGGAGCTGTTTTTT	CASSQDSIGGELFF
TRBV19	TRBJ2-7	NA	NA	14	TGTGCCAGTAGTTACACAGGGTCCACCTACGAGCAGTACTTC	CASSYTGSTYEQYF
TRBV30	TRBJ1-1	NA	NA	11	TGTGCCTGGAGTGTGTGGGCCGAAGCTTTCTTT	CAWSVWAEAFF
TRBV14	TRBJ2-4	NA	NA	14	TGTGCCAGCAGCCAAGCGGGAGCCAAAAACATTCAGTACTTC	CASSQAGAKNIQYF
TRBV10-3	TRBJ2-7	NA	large	17	TGTGCCATCAGTGAGCGTCACCCAACCAATCCCGATAGCGAGCAGTACTTC	CAISERHPTNPDSEQYF
TRBV15	TRBJ2-5	NA	NA	16	TGTGCCACCAGCAGAGATAAGGTGGCCAGGCAAGAGACCCAGTACTTC	CATSRDKVARQETQYF
TRBV12-5	TRBJ2-3	TRBD2	NA	16	TGTGCTAGTGGTTTGGGTCGGAATACCGGGGGGGATACGCAGTATTTT	CASGLGRNTGGDTQYF
TRBV19	TRBJ2-2	NA	NA	14	TGTGCCACTCGCCAGGGTCCGAACACCGGGGAGCTGTTTTTT	CATRQGPNTGELFF
TRBV18	TRBJ2-3	NA	NA	13	TGTGCCAGCTCACCACTCGGTGGAGAGACGCAGTATTTT	CASSPLGGETQYF
TRBV11-3	TRBJ1-1	NA	medium-sized	14	TGTGCCAGCAGCGCCGGGACGGGGAACACTGAAGCTTTCTTT	CASSAGTGNTEAFF
TRBV6-8	TRBJ2-7	NA	few	15	TGTGCCAGCAGTGACAATCCAGGACAATCCTACGAGCAGTACTTC	CASSDNPGQSYEQYF
TRBV29-1	TRBJ2-5	TRBD2	NA	13	TGCAGCGTGCGCAGCGGGAGCGGAGAGACCCAGTACTTC	CSVRSGSGETQYF
TRBV1	TRBJ2-1	NA	NA	15	TGCGCCAGCAGCCAAGAGCGGGGGGCCTACAATGAGCAGTTCTTC	CASSQERGAYNEQFF
TRBV4-1	TRBJ2-3	NA	medium-sized	14	TGCGCCAGCAGCCAAGGGGCGGAGGGACTTTTCATCTATTTT	CASSQGAEGLFIYF
TRBV18	TRBJ1-3	NA	once	16	TGTGCCAGCTCACCACCAGGGTCGGGCGCTGGAAACACCATATATTTT	CASSPPGSGAGNTIYF
TRBV5-1	TRBJ1-2	TRBD1	few	15	TGCGCCAGCAGCAGGGACAGGGGCTCGAACTATGGCTACACCTTC	CASSRDRGSNYGYTF
TRBV5-1	TRBJ2-7	NA	NA	14	TGCGCCAGCAGCCCCCTGGGGCGGGACTACGAGCAGTACTTC	CASSPLGRDYEQYF
TRBV9	TRBJ2-1	TRBD2	NA	14	TGTGCCAGCAGCGTACTAGCGGGAGGGGATGAGCAGTTCTTC	CASSVLAGGDEQFF
TRBV28	TRBJ2-3	NA	NA	14	TGTGCCAGCAGTCCGTACTTTAGCACAGATACGCAGTATTTT	CASSPYFSTDTQYF
TRBV6-8	TRBJ1-3	NA	few	15	TGTGCCAGCAGTTATGAGGGGATCTCTGGAAACACCATATATTTT	CASSYEGISGNTIYF
TRBV11-3	TRBJ2-7	TRBD2	NA	15	TGTGCCAGCAGCTTAGGGGGGACTAGGCCCTACGAGCAGTACTTC	CASSLGGTRPYEQYF
TRBV6-8	TRBJ1-6	NA	few	13	TGTGCCAGCAGGGCTAGCTATAATTCACCCCTCCACTTT	CASRASYNSPLHF
TRBV7-6	TRBJ2-5	TRBD2	NA	16	TGTGCCAGCAGCTTACGGGGCGCGGGAGGGCCGGAGACCCAGTACTTC	CASSLRGAGGPETQYF
TRBV18	TRBJ1-1	NA	NA	14	TGTGCCAGCTCCCCTTTGGAGGCTTACACTGAAGCTTTCTTT	CASSPLEAYTEAFF
TRBV9	TRBJ2-7	NA	few	13	TGTGCCAGCAGCGTAGCCGATTCCTACGAGCAGTACTTC	CASSVADSYEQYF
TRBV9	TRBJ2-3	NA	NA	13	TGTGCCAGCAAATCCGGGGGCACAGATACGCAGTATTTT	CASKSGGTDTQYF
TRBV6-8	TRBJ1-6	TRBD1	NA	15	TGTGCCAGCAGTTTAGGACAGGGGAGGGACTCACCCCTCCACTTT	CASSLGQGRDSPLHF
TRBV5-1	TRBJ2-5	NA	NA	14	TGCGCCAGCGGGGCCGGACACCGCCAAGAGACCCAGTACTTC	CASGAGHRQETQYF
TRBV18	TRBJ1-1	NA	few	15	TGTGCCAGCTCACCGAGGGCAGGTCTGAACACTGAAGCTTTCTTT	CASSPRAGLNTEAFF
TRBV19	TRBJ2-2	NA	NA	16	TGTGCCAGTAGTGACGTCGGGGGATCTAACACCGGGGAGCTGTTTTTT	CASSDVGGSNTGELFF
TRBV15	TRBJ1-4	TRBD1	NA	14	TGTGCCACCAGCAGGGGACAGGGGAATGAAAAACTGTTTTTT	CATSRGQGNEKLFF
TRBV9	TRBJ1-3	NA	few	15	TGTGCCAGCAGCGTAGATGTTACCTCTGGAAACACCATATATTTT	CASSVDVTSGNTIYF
TRBV19	TRBJ1-1	NA	NA	15	TGTGCCAGTAGTCCCCGGGAGGGCTTGAACACTGAAGCTTTCTTT	CASSPREGLNTEAFF
TRBV19	TRBJ1-2	NA	NA	14	TGTGCCAGTATCAAGACAGGACGACGGGATGGCTACACCTTC	CASIKTGRRDGYTF
TRBV11-3	TRBJ1-2	TRBD1	medium-sized	15	TGTGCCAGCAGCCCGGATACAGGGGTAAAGGATGGCTACACCTTC	CASSPDTGVKDGYTF
TRBV19	TRBJ2-7	TRBD1	NA	15	TGTGCCAGTAGTTTCCAGACAGGGGGCGCCTCCGAGCAGTACTTC	CASSFQTGGASEQYF
TRBV19	TRBJ1-1	TRBD1	NA	14	TGTGCCAGTAGTGGACAGGGGGGAGTAGCTGAAGCTTTCTTT	CASSGQGGVAEAFF
TRBV30	TRBJ1-1	TRBD1	NA	14	TGTGCCTGGAGTTTCGGACAGGGGGCCGCTGAAGCTTTCTTT	CAWSFGQGAAEAFF
TRBV28	TRBJ2-2	TRBD2	NA	16	TGTGCCAGCAGTTTAGCGGCGGGAGGAAGCACCGGGGAGCTGTTTTTT	CASSLAAGGSTGELFF
TRBV18	TRBJ1-2	NA	NA	12	TGTGCCAGCTCACGGGGGGACTATGGCTACACCTTC	CASSRGDYGYTF
TRBV19	TRBJ1-4	NA	NA	13	TGTGCCAGTAGTCCAGACCCTAATGAAAAACTGTTTTTT	CASSPDPNEKLFF
TRBV30	TRBJ2-2	NA	NA	12	TGTGCCTGGAGTGTGGTGTCCGGGGAGCTGTTTTTT	CAWSVVSGELFF
TRBV28	TRBJ2-7	NA	few	12	TGTGCCAGCAGTCCTCCCCGAGGGAAGCAGTACTTC	CASSPPRGKQYF
TRBV29-1	TRBJ2-7	TRBD1	few	13	TGCAGCGTTGAGGGGACAGCCACCTACGAGCAGTACTTC	CSVEGTATYEQYF
TRBV25-1	TRBJ2-1	TRBD2	NA	14	TGTGCCAGCAGTGGTTTACTAGCGGACAATGAGCAGTTCTTC	CASSGLLADNEQFF
TRBV6-8	TRBJ1-1	NA	medium-sized	20	TGTGCCAGCAGTTACTCTCAGGGCAGGGGCACTCTAGACATGAACACTGAAGCTTTCTTT	CASSYSQGRGTLDMNTEAFF
TRBV9	TRBJ2-3	TRBD2	NA	15	TGTGCCAGCAGCGTAAAGGCGGGGGGGATAGATACGCAGTATTTT	CASSVKAGGIDTQYF
TRBV6-8	TRBJ1-2	TRBD1	NA	14	TGTGCCAGCAGTCCTCTGGACAGGAGCTATGGCTACACCTTC	CASSPLDRSYGYTF
TRBV12-5	TRBJ2-6	NA	NA	16	TGTGCCAACAGCCGGATTCACTTCTCTGGGGCCAACGTCCTGACTTTC	CANSRIHFSGANVLTF